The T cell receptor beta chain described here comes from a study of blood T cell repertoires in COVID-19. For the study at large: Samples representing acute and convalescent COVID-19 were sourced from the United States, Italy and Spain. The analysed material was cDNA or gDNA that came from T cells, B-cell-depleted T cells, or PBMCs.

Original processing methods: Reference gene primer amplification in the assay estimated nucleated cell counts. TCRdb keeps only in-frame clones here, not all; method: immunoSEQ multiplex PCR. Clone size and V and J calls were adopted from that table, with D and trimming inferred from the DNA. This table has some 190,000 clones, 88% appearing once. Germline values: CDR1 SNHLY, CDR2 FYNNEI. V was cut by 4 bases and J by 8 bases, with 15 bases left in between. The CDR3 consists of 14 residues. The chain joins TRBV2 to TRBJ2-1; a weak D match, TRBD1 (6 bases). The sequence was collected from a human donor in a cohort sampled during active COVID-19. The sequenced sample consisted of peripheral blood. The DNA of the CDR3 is TGTGCCAGCAGTGTTTACAGGGCGATCCATGAGCAGTTCTTC. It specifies CASSVYRAIHEQFF. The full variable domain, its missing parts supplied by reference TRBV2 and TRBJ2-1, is EPEVTQTPSHQVTQMGQEVILRCVPISNHLYFYWYRQILGQKVEFLVSFYNNEISEKSEIFDDQFSVERPDGSNFTLKIRSTKLEDSAMYFCASSVYRAIHEQFFGPGTRLTVL.